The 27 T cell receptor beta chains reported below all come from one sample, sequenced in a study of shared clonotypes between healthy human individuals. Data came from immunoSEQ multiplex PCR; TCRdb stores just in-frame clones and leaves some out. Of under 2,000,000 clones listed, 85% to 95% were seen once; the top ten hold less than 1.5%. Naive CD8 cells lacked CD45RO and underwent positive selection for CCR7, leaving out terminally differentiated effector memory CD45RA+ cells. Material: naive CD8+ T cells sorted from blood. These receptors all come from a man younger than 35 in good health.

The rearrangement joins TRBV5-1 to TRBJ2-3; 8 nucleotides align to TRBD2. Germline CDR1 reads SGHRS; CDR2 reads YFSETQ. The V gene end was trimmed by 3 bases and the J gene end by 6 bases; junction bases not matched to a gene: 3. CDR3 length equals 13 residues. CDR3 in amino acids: CASSWRTSDTQYF. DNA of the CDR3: TGCGCCAGCAGCTGGAGGACTAGCGATACGCAGTATTTT.

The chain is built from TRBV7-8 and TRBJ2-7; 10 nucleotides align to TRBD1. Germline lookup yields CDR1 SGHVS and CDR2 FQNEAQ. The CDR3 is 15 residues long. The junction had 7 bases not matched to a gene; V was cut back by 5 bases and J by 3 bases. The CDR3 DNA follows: TGTGCCAGCAGCGTTCGACAGGGGGCAAACTACGAGCAGTACTTC. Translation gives CASSVRQGANYEQYF. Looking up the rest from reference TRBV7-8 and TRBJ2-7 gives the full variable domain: GAGVSQSPRYKVAKRGQDVALRCDPISGHVSLFWYQQALGQGPEFLTYFQNEAQLDKSGLPSDRFFAERPEGSVSTLKIQRTQQEDSAVYLCASSVRQGANYEQYFGPGTRLTVT.

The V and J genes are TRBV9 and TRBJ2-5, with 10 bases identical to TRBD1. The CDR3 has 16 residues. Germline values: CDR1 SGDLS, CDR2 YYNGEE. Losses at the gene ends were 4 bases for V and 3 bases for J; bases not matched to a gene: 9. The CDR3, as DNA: TGTGCCAGCAGCTTGTCAATGACAGGGGGCGAAGAGACCCAGTACTTC. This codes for CASSLSMTGGEETQYF.

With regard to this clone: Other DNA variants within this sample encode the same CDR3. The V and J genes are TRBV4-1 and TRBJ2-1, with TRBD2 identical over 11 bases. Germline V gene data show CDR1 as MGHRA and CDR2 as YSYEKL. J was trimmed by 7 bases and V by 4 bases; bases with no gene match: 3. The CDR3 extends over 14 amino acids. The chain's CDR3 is CASSLGLAGNEQFF. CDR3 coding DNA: TGCGCCAGCAGCCTCGGACTAGCGGGTAATGAGCAGTTCTTC.

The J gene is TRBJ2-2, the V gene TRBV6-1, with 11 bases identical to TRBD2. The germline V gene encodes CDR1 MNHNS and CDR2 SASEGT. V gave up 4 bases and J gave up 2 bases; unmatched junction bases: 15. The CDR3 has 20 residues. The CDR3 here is CASSAFIGTSGISNTGELFF. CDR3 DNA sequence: TGTGCCAGCAGTGCCTTCATAGGGACTAGCGGAATTTCTAACACCGGGGAGCTGTTTTTT.

The CDR3 DNA follows: TGTGCCAGCAAATCAGGGGTAGGGGACACTGAAGCTTTCTTT. Protein sequence: CASKSGVGDTEAFF. The chain has TRBV9 and TRBJ1-1; a possible D gene is TRBD1 (6 bases). The CDR3 is 14 amino acids. Trimming took 6 bases from V and 3 from J, leaving 15 bases between them. CDR1 and CDR2 (germline): SGDLS, YYNGEE.

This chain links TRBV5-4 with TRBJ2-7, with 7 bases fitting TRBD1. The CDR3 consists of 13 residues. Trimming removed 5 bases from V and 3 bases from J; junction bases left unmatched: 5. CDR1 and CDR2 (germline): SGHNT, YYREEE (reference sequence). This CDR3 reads CASRPGTDYEQYF. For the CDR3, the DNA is TGTGCCAGCAGACCCGGGACAGACTACGAGCAGTACTTC.

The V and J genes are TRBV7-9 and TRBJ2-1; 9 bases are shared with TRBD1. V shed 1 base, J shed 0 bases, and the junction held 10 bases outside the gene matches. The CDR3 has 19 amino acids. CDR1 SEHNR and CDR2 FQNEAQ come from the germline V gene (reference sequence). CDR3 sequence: CASSLDFATGGYSYNEQFF. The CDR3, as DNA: TGTGCCAGCAGCTTAGATTTTGCGACAGGGGGATACTCCTACAATGAGCAGTTCTTC.

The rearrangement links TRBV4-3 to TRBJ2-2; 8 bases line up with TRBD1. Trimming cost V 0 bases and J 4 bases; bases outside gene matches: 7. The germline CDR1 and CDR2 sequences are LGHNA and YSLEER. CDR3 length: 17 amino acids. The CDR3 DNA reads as TGCGCCAGCAGCCAAGATTGGATGGGACAGGCCACCGGGGAGCTGTTTTTT. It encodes CASSQDWMGQATGELFF.

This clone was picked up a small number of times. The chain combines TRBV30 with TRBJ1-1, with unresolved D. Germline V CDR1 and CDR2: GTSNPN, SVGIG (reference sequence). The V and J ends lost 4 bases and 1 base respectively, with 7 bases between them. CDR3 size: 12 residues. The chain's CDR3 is CAWNPGNTEAFF. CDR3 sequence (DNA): TGTGCCTGGAACCCAGGGAACACTGAAGCTTTCTTT.

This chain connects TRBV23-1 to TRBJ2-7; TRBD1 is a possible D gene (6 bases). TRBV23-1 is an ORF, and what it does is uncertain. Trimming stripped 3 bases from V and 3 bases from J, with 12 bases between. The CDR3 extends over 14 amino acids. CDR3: CASSHPGHFYEQYF. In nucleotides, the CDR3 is TGCGCCAGCAGTCACCCGGGACACTTCTACGAGCAGTACTTC.

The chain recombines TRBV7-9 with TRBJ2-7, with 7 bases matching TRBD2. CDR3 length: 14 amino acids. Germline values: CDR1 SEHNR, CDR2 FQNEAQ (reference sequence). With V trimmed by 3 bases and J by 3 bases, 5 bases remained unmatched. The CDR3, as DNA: TGTGCCAGCAGCTTTAGCGGGCAGAACTACGAGCAGTACTTC. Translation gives CASSFSGQNYEQYF.

DNA of the CDR3: TGCGCCAGCAGCTGGGCGGGAGGGCCCTACAATGAGCAGTTCTTC. Its translation is CASSWAGGPYNEQFF. V gene TRBV5-1 combines with J gene TRBJ2-1; TRBD2 matches 9 bases. Germline-derived CDR1 and CDR2 are SGHRS and YFSETQ. The CDR3 loop spans 15 amino acids. With V trimmed by 3 bases and J by 2 bases, 3 bases remained unmatched.

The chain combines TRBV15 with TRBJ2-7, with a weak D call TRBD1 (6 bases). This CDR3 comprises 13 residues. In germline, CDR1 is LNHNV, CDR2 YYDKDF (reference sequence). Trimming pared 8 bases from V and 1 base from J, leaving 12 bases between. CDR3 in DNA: TGTGCCACCCAACAGGGTTTATCCTACGAGCAGTACTTC. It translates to CATQQGLSYEQYF.

CDR3: CASSYSDAEKLFF. CDR3 bases: TGTGCCAGCAGTTACTCGGACGCTGAAAAACTGTTTTTT. The chain links TRBV6-5 to TRBJ1-4; D gene ambiguous. Trimming removed 0 bases from V and 7 bases from J, with 6 bases in between. The CDR3 extends over 13 amino acids. Germline V gene sequence: CDR1 MNHEY, CDR2 SVGAGI.

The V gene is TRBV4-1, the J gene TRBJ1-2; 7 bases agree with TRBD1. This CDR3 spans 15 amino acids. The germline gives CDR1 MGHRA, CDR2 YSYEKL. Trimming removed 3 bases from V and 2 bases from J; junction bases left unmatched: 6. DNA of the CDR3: TGCGCCAGCAGCCATCCGACAGGGATAAACTATGGCTACACCTTC. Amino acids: CASSHPTGINYGYTF.

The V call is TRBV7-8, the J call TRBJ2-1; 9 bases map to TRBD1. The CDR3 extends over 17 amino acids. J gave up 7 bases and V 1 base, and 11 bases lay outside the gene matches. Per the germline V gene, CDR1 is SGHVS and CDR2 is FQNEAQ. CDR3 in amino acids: CASSLVTRIQGANEQFF. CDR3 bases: TGTGCCAGCAGCTTAGTAACGAGGATACAGGGGGCAAATGAGCAGTTCTTC.

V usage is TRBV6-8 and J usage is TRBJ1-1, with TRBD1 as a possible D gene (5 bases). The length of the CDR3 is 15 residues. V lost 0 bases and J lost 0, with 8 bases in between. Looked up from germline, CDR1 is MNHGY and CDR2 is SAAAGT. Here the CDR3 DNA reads TGTGCCAGCAGTTACTCGACGGGGCTGAACACTGAAGCTTTCTTT. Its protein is CASSYSTGLNTEAFF.

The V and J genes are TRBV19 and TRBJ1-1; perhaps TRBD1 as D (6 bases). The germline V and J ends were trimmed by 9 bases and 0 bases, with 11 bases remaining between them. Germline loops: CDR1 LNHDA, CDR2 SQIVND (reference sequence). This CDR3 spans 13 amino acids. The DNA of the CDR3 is TGTGCCAGCACTACAGGGATGAACACTGAAGCTTTCTTT. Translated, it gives CASTTGMNTEAFF.

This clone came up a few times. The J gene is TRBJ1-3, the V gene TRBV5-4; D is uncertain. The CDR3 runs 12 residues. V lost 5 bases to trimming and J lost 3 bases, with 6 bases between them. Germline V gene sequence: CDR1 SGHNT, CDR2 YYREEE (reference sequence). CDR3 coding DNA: TGTGCCAGCAGTTACGATGGAAACACCATATATTTT. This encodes CASSYDGNTIYF.

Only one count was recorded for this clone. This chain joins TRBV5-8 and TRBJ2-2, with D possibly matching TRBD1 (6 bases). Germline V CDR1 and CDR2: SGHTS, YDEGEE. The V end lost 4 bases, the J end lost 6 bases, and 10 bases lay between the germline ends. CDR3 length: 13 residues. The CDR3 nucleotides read TGTGCCAGCAGCAGTTCAGGGGCCGGGGAGCTGTTTTTT. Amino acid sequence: CASSSSGAGELFF.

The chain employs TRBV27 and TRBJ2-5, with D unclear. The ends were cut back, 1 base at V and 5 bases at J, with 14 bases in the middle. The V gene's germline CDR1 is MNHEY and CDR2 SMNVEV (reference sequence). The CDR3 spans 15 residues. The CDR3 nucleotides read TGTGCCAGCAGTTTATTGGGTAGCCCTTCTGAGACCCAGTACTTC. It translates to CASSLLGSPSETQYF.

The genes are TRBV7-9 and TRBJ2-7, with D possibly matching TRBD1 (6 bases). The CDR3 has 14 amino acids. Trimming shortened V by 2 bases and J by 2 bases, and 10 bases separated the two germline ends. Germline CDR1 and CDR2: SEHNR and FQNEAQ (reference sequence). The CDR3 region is CASSLTGHTYEQYF. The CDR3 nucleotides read TGTGCCAGCAGCTTAACGGGACACACCTACGAGCAGTACTTC.

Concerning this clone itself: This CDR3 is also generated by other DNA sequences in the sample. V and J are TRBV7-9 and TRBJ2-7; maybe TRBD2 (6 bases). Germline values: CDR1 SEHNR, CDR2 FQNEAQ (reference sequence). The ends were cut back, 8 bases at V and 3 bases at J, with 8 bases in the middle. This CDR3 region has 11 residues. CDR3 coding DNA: TGTGCCAGCTCGGGGGACTACGAGCAGTACTTC. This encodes CASSGDYEQYF.

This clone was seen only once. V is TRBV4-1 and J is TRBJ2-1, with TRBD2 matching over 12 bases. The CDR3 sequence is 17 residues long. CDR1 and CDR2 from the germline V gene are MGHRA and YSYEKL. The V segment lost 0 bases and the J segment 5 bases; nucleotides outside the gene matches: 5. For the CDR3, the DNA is TGCGCCAGCAGCCAAGAAAGACTAGCGGGGGCCCACAATGAGCAGTTCTTC. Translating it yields CASSQERLAGAHNEQFF.

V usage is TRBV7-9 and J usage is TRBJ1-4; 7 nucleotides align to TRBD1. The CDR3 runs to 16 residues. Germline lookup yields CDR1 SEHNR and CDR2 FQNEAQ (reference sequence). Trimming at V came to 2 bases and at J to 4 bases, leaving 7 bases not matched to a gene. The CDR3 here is CASSLPRGQSNEKLFF. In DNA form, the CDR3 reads TGTGCCAGCAGCTTACCAAGGGGACAGAGTAATGAAAAACTGTTTTTT. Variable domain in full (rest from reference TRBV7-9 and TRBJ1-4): DTGVSQNPRHKITKRGQNVTFRCDPISEHNRLYWYRQTLGQGPEFLTYFQNEAQLEKSRLLSDRFSAERPKGSFSTLEIQRTEQGDSAMYLCASSLPRGQSNEKLFFGSGTQLSVL.

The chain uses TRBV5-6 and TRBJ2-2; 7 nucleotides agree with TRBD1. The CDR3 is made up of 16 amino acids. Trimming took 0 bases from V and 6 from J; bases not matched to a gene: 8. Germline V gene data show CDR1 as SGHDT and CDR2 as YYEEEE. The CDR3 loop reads CASSLVSGGPPGELFF. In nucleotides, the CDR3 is TGTGCCAGCAGCTTGGTATCAGGGGGTCCGCCCGGGGAGCTGTTTTTT.